The 3 T cell receptor beta chains below all came from one sample that was sequenced in a study of cytomegalovirus exposure and HLA in healthy donors. The PCR was carried out with 60 Vbeta primers and 13 Jbeta primers. TCRdb's copy holds only in-frame clones and misses some; the assay was immunoSEQ multiplex PCR. The data show around 300,000 clones, roughly two thirds seen once. The sample comprised PBMCs. The receptors come from a female donor in good health and CMV-seronegative.

This clone was detected a few times. The J gene is TRBJ1-5, the V gene TRBV10-3; no firm D call. The ends were cut back, 2 bases at V and 4 bases at J, with 9 bases in the middle. Germline assignment: CDR1 ENHRY and CDR2 SYGVKD. This CDR3 comprises 14 residues. The CDR3 here is CAISEGRRNQPQHF. The DNA of the CDR3 is TGTGCCATCAGTGAGGGGAGGCGGAATCAGCCCCAGCATTTT.

In its sample, this clone was seen a few times. This chain links TRBV6-5 with TRBJ2-7, with TRBD2 matching 9 bases. V dropped 6 bases and J dropped 1; count of bases not matched to a gene: 7. The CDR3 is made up of 15 amino acids. Germline CDR1 is MNHEY and CDR2 is SVGAGI. CDR3 sequence (DNA): TGTGCCAGCAGACGCGGACTAGCGTATTCCTACGAGCAGTACTTC. Amino acid sequence: CASRRGLAYSYEQYF.

V and J are TRBV7-2 and TRBJ2-1, with 14 positions matching TRBD2. CDR3 size: 15 residues. Germline lookup yields CDR1 SGHTA and CDR2 FQGNSA. Losses at the gene ends were 5 bases for V and 8 bases for J; bases not matched to a gene: 5. The CDR3 DNA sequence: TGTGCCAGCAGCGGACCGGGACTAGCGGGAGATGAGCAGTTCTTC. It yields the protein CASSGPGLAGDEQFF.